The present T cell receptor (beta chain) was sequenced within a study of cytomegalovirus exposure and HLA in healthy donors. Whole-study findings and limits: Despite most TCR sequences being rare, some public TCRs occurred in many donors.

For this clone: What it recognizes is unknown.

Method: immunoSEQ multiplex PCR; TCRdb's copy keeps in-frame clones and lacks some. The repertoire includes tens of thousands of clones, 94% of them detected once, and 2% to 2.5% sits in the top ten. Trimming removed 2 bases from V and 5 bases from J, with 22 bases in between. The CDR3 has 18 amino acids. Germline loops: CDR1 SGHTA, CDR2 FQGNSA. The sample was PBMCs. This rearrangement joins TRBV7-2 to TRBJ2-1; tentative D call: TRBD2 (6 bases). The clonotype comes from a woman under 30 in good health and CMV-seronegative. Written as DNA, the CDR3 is TGTGCCAGCAGCTTATCCCTCCGTGATGTTAGCGGTGACAATGAGCAGTTCTTC. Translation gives CASSLSLRDVSGDNEQFF.